What follows are 12 T cell receptor beta chains derived from one specimen sequenced in a study of blood T cells in healthy people across ages. A second PCR, run for about 7 to 11 cycles, used a sample-barcoded 5' primer plus a J-beta primer mix. TCRdb passed the 5' RACE reads through MiXCR, listing each CDR3 protein once. In the table there are some 690,000 distinct CDR3 sequences, around a fifth of which are singletons. The sample comprised blood. These receptors came from a man in his 70s in good health.

The chain employs TRBV15 and TRBJ2-5; 9 bases align to TRBD1. The V gene's germline CDR1 is LNHNV and CDR2 YYDKDF (reference sequence). The CDR3 loop spans 17 amino acids. V shed 0 bases and J 3 bases; nucleotides not matched to a gene: 8. As DNA, the CDR3 is TGTGCCACCAGCAGAGATGGCGACAGGGGGTTGGAAGAGACCCAGTACTTC. This encodes CATSRDGDRGLEETQYF.

The chain links TRBV20-1 to TRBJ2-3; 14 positions agree with TRBD2. The CDR3 has 16 residues. Germline CDR1 DFQATT, CDR2 SNEGSKA (reference sequence). The V segment lost 5 bases and the J segment 2 bases; nucleotides outside the gene matches: 6. CDR3 sequence (DNA): TGCAGTGCTGAGGGACTAGCGGGGGCCTTCACAGATACGCAGTATTTT. As protein: CSAEGLAGAFTDTQYF.

CDR3: CASSSKTGSDTQYF. CDR3 DNA sequence: TGTGCCAGCAGTTCCAAGACAGGATCGGATACGCAGTATTTT. The chain has TRBV27 and TRBJ2-3, with D possibly TRBD1 on 6 matching bases. Germline V gene lookup returns CDR1 MNHEY and CDR2 SMNVEV (reference sequence). V was trimmed by 4 bases and J by 6 bases, leaving 14 bases between them. This CDR3 is 14 amino acids long.

This clonotype was seen many times. V and J are TRBV5-1 and TRBJ2-3; 7 positions match TRBD1. V was clipped by 4 bases and J by 0 bases; unmatched bases: 5. The CDR3 spans 15 residues. Germline-derived CDR1 and CDR2 are SGHRS and YFSETQ. The CDR3 DNA reads as TGCGCCAGCAGCGTGGGACAGACAAGCACAGATACGCAGTATTTT. It codes for CASSVGQTSTDTQYF. The variable domain in full, completed from reference TRBV5-1 and TRBJ2-3, reads KAGVTQTPRYLIKTRGQQVTLSCSPISGHRSVSWYQQTPGQGLQFLFEYFSETQRNKGNFPGRFSGRQFSNSRSEMNVSTLELGDSALYLCASSVGQTSTDTQYFGPGTRLTVL.

V and J are TRBV7-6 and TRBJ2-2; a weak D match, TRBD2 (5 bases). V was trimmed by 2 bases and J by 0 bases, leaving 13 bases between them. Per the germline V gene, CDR1 is SGHVS and CDR2 is FNYEAQ. The length of the CDR3 is 17 residues. The CDR3 DNA reads as TGTGCCAGCAGCTTATCGGAGGTTCTATCGAACACCGGGGAGCTGTTTTTT. Translating it yields CASSLSEVLSNTGELFF.

V is TRBV21-1 and J is TRBJ2-5; TRBD2, the table's D call, was not compared with the DNA. Gene TRBJ2-7 matches the end of the DNA better, so the J call may be wrong. TRBV21-1 is termed a pseudogene. This CDR3 contains 15 residues. In DNA, the CDR3 is TGTGCCAGCAGCAAAGAGGGGCAGGGCCCCTACGAGCAGTACTTC. Residues: CASSKEGQGPYEQYF.

This chain uses TRBV20-1 with TRBJ2-1, with a tentative D call TRBD2 (6 bases). CDR3 size: 16 residues. Per germline, CDR1 DFQATT and CDR2 SNEGSKA (reference sequence). The V gene lost 5 bases and the J gene lost 5 bases, with 22 bases spanning the gap. The chain's CDR3 is CSASWELAGSDNEQFF. CDR3 bases: TGCAGTGCTTCTTGGGAACTAGCCGGTTCTGACAATGAGCAGTTCTTC.

The sample holds a few counts of this clonotype. This chain joins TRBV27 and TRBJ1-6, with 8 nucleotides matching TRBD1. The CDR3 runs to 13 residues. With V trimmed by 9 bases and J by 6 bases, 4 bases remained unmatched. The germline gives CDR1 MNHEY, CDR2 SMNVEV (reference sequence). In nucleotides, the CDR3 is TGTGCCAGAAATGACAGGGGTAATTCACCCCTCCACTTT. This gives the protein CARNDRGNSPLHF.

The gene calls are TRBV4-1 and TRBJ1-4, with D perhaps TRBD1 (5 bases). This CDR3 is built from 16 residues. The V end lost 0 bases, the J end lost 4 bases, and 12 bases lay between the germline ends. CDR1 is MGHRA and CDR2 is YSYEKL in the germline V gene. The CDR3 loop reads CASSQDQIGGNEKLFF. CDR3 coding DNA: TGCGCCAGCAGCCAAGATCAGATTGGGGGTAATGAAAAACTGTTTTTT.

With respect to this clonotype: An end of the junction differs from the germline gene, which may be a read error. The genes are TRBV12-3 or TRBV12-4 and TRBJ2-3; D is tentatively TRBD1 or TRBD2 (6 bases each). This CDR3 contains 12 residues. CDR3 residues: CASSRGADAQYF. The CDR3 DNA reads TGTGCCAGCAGTAGGGGGGCAGATGCGCAGTATTTT.

J is TRBJ2-3 and V is TRBV4-2; D may be TRBD2 (6 bases). V lost 3 bases and J lost 0, with 13 bases in between. This CDR3 is 16 amino acids long. Germline V gives CDR1 LGHNA, CDR2 YNFKEQ. CDR3 bases: TGTGCCAGCAGCCACCCTGCAGGGACTAGCACAGATACGCAGTATTTT. Protein product: CASSHPAGTSTDTQYF.

This clonotype was counted between two and nine times. The chain joins TRBV12-3 or TRBV12-4 to TRBJ2-3; no reliable D call. V lost 3 bases and J 3 bases, leaving 10 bases between the germline ends. The CDR3 length is 14 residues. The CDR3 bases are TGTGCCAGCAGTTTCCGGGTGGGTACAGATACGCAGTATTTT. It encodes CASSFRVGTDTQYF.